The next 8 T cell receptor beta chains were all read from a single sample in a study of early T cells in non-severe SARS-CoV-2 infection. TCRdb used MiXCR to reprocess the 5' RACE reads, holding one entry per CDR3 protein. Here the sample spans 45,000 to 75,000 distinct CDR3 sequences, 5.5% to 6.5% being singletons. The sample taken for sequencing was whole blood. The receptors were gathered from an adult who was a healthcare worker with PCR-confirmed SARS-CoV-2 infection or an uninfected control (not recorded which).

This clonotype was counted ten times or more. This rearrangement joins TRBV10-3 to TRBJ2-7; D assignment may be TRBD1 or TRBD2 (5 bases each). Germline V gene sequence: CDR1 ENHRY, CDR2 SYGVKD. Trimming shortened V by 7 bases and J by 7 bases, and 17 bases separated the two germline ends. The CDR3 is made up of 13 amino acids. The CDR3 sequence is CAINGDHPGEQYF. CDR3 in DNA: TGTGCCATCAACGGGGACCACCCGGGAGAGCAGTACTTC.

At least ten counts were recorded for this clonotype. CDR3 sequence reads: CASSAADVNTEAFF. The CDR3 region has the DNA TGCGCCAGCAGCGCTGCGGATGTGAACACTGAAGCTTTCTTT. The rearrangement links TRBV5-1 to TRBJ1-1, with D hard to call. Germline assignment: CDR1 SGHRS and CDR2 YFSETQ. Between the trimmed V and J ends, which lost 4 bases and 0 bases, there was a span of 10 bases. The CDR3 spans 14 residues.

Written as DNA, the CDR3 is TGTGCCACTAAACTAGCGGGAAACACCGGGGAGCTGTTTTTT. Translation: CATKLAGNTGELFF. This sequence joins TRBV7-8 and TRBJ2-2, with 10 bases that match TRBD2. The trim removed 10 bases at V and 2 bases at J, leaving 4 bases unmatched. Germline V CDR1 and CDR2: SGHVS, FQNEAQ. This CDR3 contains 14 residues.

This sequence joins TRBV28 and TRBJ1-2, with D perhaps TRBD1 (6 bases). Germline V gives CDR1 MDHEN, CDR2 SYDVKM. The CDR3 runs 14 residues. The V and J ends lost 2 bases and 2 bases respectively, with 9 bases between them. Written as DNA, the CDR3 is TGTGCCAGCAGTTTAGTCCAGGGGAACTATGGCTACACCTTC. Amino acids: CASSLVQGNYGYTF.

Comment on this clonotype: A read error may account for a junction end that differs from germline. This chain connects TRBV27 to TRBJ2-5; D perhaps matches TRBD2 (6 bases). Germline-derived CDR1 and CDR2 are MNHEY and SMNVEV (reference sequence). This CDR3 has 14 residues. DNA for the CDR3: TGTGCCCTTCCTCGAGGAGGGGCGAGGGAGACCCGGTACTTC. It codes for CALPRGGARETRYF.

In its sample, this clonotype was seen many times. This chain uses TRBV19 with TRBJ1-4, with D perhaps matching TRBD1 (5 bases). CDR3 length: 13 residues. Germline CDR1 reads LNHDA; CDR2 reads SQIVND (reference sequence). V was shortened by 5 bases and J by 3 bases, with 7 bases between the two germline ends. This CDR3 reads CASSPGPNEKLFF. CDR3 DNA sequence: TGTGCCAGTAGTCCAGGGCCTAATGAAAAACTGTTTTTT.

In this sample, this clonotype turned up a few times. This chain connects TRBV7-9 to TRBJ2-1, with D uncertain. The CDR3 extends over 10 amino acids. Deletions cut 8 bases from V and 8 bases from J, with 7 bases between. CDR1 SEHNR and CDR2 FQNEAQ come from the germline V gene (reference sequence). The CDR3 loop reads CASPTYEQFF. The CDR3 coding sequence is TGTGCCAGCCCGACTTATGAGCAGTTCTTC.

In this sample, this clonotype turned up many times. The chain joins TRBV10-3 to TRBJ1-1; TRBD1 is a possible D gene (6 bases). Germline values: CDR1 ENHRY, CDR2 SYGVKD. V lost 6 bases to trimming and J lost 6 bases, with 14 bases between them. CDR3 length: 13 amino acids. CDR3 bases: TGTGCCATCAGGGATACAGGGTACGCTGAAGCTTTCTTT. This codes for CAIRDTGYAEAFF.